The clone carrying this T cell receptor (beta chain) was seen more than once but under ten times. This sample is drawn from a study of blood T cells in healthy people across ages. Then a second PCR, running roughly 7 to 11 cycles, was carried out with a sample-barcoded 5' primer and a J-beta primer mix. TCRdb called the 5' RACE reads again in MiXCR, with one record for every CDR3 protein. The table lists about 800,000 distinct CDR3 sequences, 20% to 25% of them singletons. These same records also appear under a second study, on T cells of mothers and their children.

The clonotype originates from a boy aged 5 to 17 in good health. The sequencing sample was made of blood.

DNA for the CDR3: TGTGCCAGCAGTCTACCGCAGGGGGCGCGGTTGGAGCAGTACTTC. It yields the protein CASSLPQGARLEQYF. The V call is TRBV28, the J call TRBJ2-7; TRBD1 aligns across 8 bases. Unmatched junction bases numbered 13, after V lost 5 bases and J lost 7 bases. CDR3 length equals 15 residues. Germline V gene sequence: CDR1 MDHEN, CDR2 SYDVKM.